This TCR beta chain was sequenced in a study of blood T cell repertoires in COVID-19. Turning to the study itself: Acute and convalescent COVID-19 samples came from the United States, Italy and Spain. PBMCs, B-cell-depleted T cells, or T cells provided the cDNA or gDNA that made up the material.

Per the study methods: Estimated nucleated cell counts came from reference gene primer amplification. TCRdb's table, derived via immunoSEQ multiplex PCR, lists solely in-frame clones and lacks some. Clone size and the V and J calls come from that table; the DNA yielded D and trimming. The sample gives 140,000 to 150,000 clones, about 89% of which show up once; under 7.5% is in the top ten. V lost 4 bases and J lost 9; bases outside the gene matches: 12. The length of the CDR3 is 16 residues. Germline V lookup: CDR1 LNHDA, CDR2 SQIVND (reference sequence). The sequenced sample was peripheral blood. The gene calls are TRBV19 and TRBJ1-1; 12 bases match TRBD1. The receptor's source is a man at least 80 years old with acute or convalescent COVID-19. Here the CDR3 DNA reads TGTGCCAGTAGTACGCGGACCGGGACAGGGGGCTACCAAGCTTTCTTT. Translating gives CASSTRTGTGGYQAFF.